This T cell receptor (beta chain) was captured in a study of blood T cell repertoires in COVID-19. In the authors' workflow: How many nucleated cells were present was estimated from reference gene primer amplification. TCRdb keeps only in-frame clones here, not all; method: immunoSEQ multiplex PCR. For V, J and clone size, that table is used; D and trimming come from the DNA. The profile shows about 76,000 clones, 80% to 95% of them singletons. The CDR3 runs to 16 residues. With 4 bases removed from V and 1 base from J, the gap between germline ends came to 16 bases. CDR1 is SGHVS and CDR2 is FQNEAQ in the germline V gene.

V is TRBV7-8 and J is TRBJ1-1; D may be TRBD1 (6 bases). What was sequenced was peripheral blood. This TCR was recovered from a woman in her 50s in a cohort sampled during active COVID-19. The CDR3 sequence: CASSSSRQGPNTEAFF. In DNA, the CDR3 is TGTGCCAGCAGCTCGAGCAGGCAGGGGCCGAACACTGAAGCTTTCTTT.